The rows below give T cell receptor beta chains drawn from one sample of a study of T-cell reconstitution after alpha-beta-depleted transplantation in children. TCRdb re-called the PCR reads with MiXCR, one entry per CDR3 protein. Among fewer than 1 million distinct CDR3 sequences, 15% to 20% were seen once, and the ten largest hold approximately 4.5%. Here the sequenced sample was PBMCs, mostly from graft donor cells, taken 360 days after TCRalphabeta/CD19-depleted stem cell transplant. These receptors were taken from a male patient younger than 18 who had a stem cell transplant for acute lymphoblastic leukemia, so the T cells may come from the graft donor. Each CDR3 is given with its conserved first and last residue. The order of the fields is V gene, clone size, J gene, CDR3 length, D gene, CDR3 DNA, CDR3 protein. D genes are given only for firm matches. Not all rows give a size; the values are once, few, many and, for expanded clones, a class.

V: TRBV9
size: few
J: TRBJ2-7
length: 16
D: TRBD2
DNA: TGTGCCAGCAGCCAGCGAAGAGGTAGCGGGAGGCGGGAGCAGTACTTC
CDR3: CASSQRRGSGRREQYF

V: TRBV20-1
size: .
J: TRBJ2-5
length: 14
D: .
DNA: TGCAGTGCTAGAGGGGCGAGGCAGGCGGAGACCCAGTACTTC
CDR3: CSARGARQAETQYF

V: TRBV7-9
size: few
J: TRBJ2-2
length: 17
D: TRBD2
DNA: TGTGCCAGCAGCTTTGGGCTAGCGGTTATGAACACCGGGGAGCTGTTTTTT
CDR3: CASSFGLAVMNTGELFF

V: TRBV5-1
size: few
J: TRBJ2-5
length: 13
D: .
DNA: TGCGCCAGCGGTTGGGACATTTCCGGGACCCAGTACTTC
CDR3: CASGWDISGTQYF

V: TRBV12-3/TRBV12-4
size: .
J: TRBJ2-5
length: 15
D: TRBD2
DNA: TGTGCCAGCAGTTATGGGACTAGCGCACAAGAGACCCAGTACTTC
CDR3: CASSYGTSAQETQYF

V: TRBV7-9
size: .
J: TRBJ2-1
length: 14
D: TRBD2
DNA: TGTGCCAGCAGCCAGACTAGCGGGAGAGGGGAGCAGTTCTTC
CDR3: CASSQTSGRGEQFF

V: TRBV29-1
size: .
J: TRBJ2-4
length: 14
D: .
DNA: TGCAGCGTTGAACTCGGGGGCTCCAAAAACATTCAGTACTTC
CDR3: CSVELGGSKNIQYF

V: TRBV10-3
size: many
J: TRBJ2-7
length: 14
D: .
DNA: TGTGCCATCAGTGAGTTCGCAGGGGCCTACGAGCAGTACTTC
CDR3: CAISEFAGAYEQYF

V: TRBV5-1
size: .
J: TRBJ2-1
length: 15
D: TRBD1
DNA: TGCGCCAGCAGCCCTATACTTGACAGGGACAATGAGCAGTTCTTC
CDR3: CASSPILDRDNEQFF

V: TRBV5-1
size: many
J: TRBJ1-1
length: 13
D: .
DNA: TGCGCCAGCAGCTTGGATGCCCTAGCTGAAGCTTTCTTT
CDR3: CASSLDALAEAFF

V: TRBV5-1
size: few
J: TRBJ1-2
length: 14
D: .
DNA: TGCGCCAGCAGCTTGGCCTCCACAGCGTATGGCTACACCTTC
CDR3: CASSLASTAYGYTF

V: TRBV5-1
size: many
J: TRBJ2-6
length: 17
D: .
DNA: TGCGCCAGCAGCTTGGACAGGGAAATAACTGGGGCCAACGTCCTGACTTTC
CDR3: CASSLDREITGANVLTF

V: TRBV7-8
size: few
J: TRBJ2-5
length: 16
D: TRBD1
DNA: TGTGCCAGCAGCTTAGCCAGGACAGGTTCACAAGAGACCCAGTACTTC
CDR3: CASSLARTGSQETQYF

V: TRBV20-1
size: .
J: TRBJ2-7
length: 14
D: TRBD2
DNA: TGCAGTGCTAGAGAGAGCGGGAGGGCCAACGAGCAGTACTTC
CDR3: CSARESGRANEQYF

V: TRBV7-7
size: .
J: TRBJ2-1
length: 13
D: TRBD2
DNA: TGTGCCAGCAGCTCAGACGGGGGGAATGAGCAGTTCTTC
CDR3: CASSSDGGNEQFF

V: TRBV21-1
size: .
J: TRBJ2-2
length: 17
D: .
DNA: TGTGCCAGCAGCAAGAAAGGGCCAGGGGAGAACACCGGGGAGCTGTTTTTT
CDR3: CASSKKGPGENTGELFF

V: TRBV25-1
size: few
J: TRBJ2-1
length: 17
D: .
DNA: TGTGCCAGCAGTGAATATATTGAGACGCTTTTTTACAATGAGCAGTTCTTC
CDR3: CASSEYIETLFYNEQFF

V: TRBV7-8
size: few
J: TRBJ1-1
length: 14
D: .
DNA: TGTGCCAGCAGCTCCAGGGCAAGGGGCACTGAAGCTTTCTTT
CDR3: CASSSRARGTEAFF

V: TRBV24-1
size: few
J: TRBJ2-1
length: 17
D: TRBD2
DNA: TGTGCCACCAGTGTTTCTAGCGGGAGGGCCGTGTACAATGAGCAGTTCTTC
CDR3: CATSVSSGRAVYNEQFF

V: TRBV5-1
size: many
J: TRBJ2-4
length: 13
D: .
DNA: TGCGCCAGCACCTCCTTGGAGTCGGACATTCAGTACTTC
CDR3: CASTSLESDIQYF

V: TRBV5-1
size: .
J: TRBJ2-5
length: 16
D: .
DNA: TGCGCCAGCAGCTTTGGGCAGCGTCTAAGGGAAGAGACCCAGTACTTC
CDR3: CASSFGQRLREETQYF

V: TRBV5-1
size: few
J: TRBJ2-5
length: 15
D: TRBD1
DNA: TGCGCCAGCAGCTTGGCCCCGACAGGGAAAGAGACCCAGTACTTC
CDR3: CASSLAPTGKETQYF

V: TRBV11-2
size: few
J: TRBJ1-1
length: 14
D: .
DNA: TGTGCCAGCAGCAGCAGGGTTAAGAACACTGAAGCTTTCTTT
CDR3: CASSSRVKNTEAFF

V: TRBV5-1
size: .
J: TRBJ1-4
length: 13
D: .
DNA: TGCGCCAGCAGCTTGGACCAGGGTGAAAAACTGTTTTTT
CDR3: CASSLDQGEKLFF

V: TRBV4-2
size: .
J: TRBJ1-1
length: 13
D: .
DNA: TGTGCCAGCAGCCAACCGGGACACGGTGAAGCTTTCTTT
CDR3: CASSQPGHGEAFF

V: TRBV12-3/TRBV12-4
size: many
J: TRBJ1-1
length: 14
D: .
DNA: TGTGCCAGCAGTTTAGGACGGCAGAACACTGAAGCTTTCTTT
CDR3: CASSLGRQNTEAFF

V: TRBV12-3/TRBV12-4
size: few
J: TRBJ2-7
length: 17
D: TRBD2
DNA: TGTGCCAGCAGTTACGGACTAGCGGGAGTAGTTATCCACGAGCAGTACTTC
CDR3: CASSYGLAGVVIHEQYF

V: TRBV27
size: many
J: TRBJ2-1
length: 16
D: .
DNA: TGTGCCAGCAGTTTCAACCTGAGGGGGAAAAGGAATGAGCAGTTCTTC
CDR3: CASSFNLRGKRNEQFF